This T cell receptor (beta chain) was obtained from a study of shared clonotypes between healthy human individuals. V was shortened by 5 bases and J by 2 bases, with 13 bases between the two germline ends. Germline assignment: CDR1 MDHEN and CDR2 SYDVKM. The CDR3 is 15 amino acids. CD8 cells regarded as naive lacked CD45RO, were positively chosen for CCR7, and omitted terminally differentiated effector memory CD45RA+ cells. Produced via immunoSEQ multiplex PCR; TCRdb's table is partial and in-frame only. The repertoire holds about 680,000 clones, with under 95% as singletons. Sequencing was performed on naive CD8+ T cells sorted from blood. This chain connects TRBV28 to TRBJ2-1; D not resolved. This clonotype originated in a man aged 30-40 years in good health. The CDR3 DNA follows: TGTGCCAGCAGTCCTGACACTCAAGCCTACAATGAGCAGTTCTTC. Its protein is CASSPDTQAYNEQFF.